The table lists the clone carrying this TCR beta chain with a few counts. The entry originates in a study of OX40 agonist ivuxolimab in advanced cancers. V was shortened by 3 bases and J by 2 bases, with 4 bases between the two germline ends. Looked up from germline, CDR1 is SQVTM and CDR2 is ANQGSEA. This CDR3 has 11 amino acids. Using immunoSEQ multiplex PCR, the repertoire was profiled, and TCRdb retains in-frame clones only, with some absent. This sample yields around 20,000 clones, of which around 82% are seen a single time; roughly 3% belongs to the top ten. The chain carries TRBV29-1 and TRBJ1-2, with D hard to call. The material was CD4+ or CD8+ T cells sorted from blood, obtained in a trial of the OX40 agonist ivuxolimab. The sequence was obtained from an adult with an advanced solid tumor such as melanoma, head and neck, liver or kidney cancer. For the CDR3, the DNA is TGCAGCGTTGAGGAAAACTATGGCTACACCTTC. This sequence encodes CSVEENYGYTF.